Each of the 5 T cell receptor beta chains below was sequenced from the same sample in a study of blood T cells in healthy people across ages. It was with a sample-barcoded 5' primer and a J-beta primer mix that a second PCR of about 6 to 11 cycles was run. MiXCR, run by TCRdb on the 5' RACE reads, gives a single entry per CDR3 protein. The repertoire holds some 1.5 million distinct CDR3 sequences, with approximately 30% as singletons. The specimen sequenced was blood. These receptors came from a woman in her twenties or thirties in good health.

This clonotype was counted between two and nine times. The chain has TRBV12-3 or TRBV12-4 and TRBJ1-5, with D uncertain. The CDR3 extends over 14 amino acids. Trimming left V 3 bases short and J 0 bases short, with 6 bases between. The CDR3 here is CASSFGASNQPQHF. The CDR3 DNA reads TGTGCCAGCAGTTTTGGTGCTAGCAATCAGCCCCAGCATTTT.

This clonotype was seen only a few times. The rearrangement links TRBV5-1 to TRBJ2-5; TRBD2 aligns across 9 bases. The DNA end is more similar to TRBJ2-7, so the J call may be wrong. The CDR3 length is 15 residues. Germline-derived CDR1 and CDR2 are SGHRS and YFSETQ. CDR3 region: CASSLVPSGNYEQYF. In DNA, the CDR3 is TGCGCCAGCAGCTTGGTGCCTAGCGGGAACTACGAGCAGTACTTC.

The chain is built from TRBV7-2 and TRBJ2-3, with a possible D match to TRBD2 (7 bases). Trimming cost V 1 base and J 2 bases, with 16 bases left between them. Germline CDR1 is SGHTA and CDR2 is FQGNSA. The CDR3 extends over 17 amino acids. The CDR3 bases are TGTGCCAGCAGCTTAGTTGGGGGCGGGGGTATCACAGATACGCAGTATTTT. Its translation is CASSLVGGGGITDTQYF.

The chain's CDR3 is CAISERLAGGPYNEQFF. The CDR3 DNA follows: TGTGCCATCAGTGAGAGACTAGCGGGGGGACCTTACAATGAGCAGTTCTTC. This rearrangement joins TRBV10-3 to TRBJ2-1, with 13 bases that match TRBD2. Looked up from germline, CDR1 is ENHRY and CDR2 is SYGVKD. V lost 2 bases, J lost 4 bases, and 5 bases stayed unmatched. This CDR3 is 17 amino acids long.

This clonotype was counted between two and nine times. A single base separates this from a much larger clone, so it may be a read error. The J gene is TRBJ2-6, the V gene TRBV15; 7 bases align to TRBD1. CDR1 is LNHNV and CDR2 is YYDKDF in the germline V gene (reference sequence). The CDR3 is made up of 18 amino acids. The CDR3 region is CATGRRTGLFSGANVLTF. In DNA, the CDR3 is TGTGCCACCGGCAGAAGGACAGGTTTATTCTCTGGGGCCAACGTCCTGACTTTC.